A selection of T cell receptor beta chains follows, all from one sample in a study of T cells in Graves' hyperthyroidism and ophthalmopathy. TCRdb reprocessed the multiplex PCR reads with MiXCR, giving one entry per CDR3 protein. The data show 730,000 or so distinct CDR3 sequences, with approximately 19% seen just once and about a sixth held by the top ten. Specimen: blood. These receptors were taken from a woman between 50 and 59 years old with Graves' hyperthyroidism that later progressed to Graves' ophthalmopathy. CDR3s include the opening cysteine and the closing phenylalanine or tryptophan. The D gene is left open where the match is weak. The size entry is marked missing in some rows and otherwise reads once, few, many or a size class.

few	TRBV7-8	TRBJ2-2	.	CASSFRFNTGEPFF	TGTGCCAGCAGCTTCAGGTTCAACACCGGGGAGCCGTTTTTT
many	TRBV7-3	TRBJ2-3	.	CASSSPSSDTQYF	TGTGCCAGCAGCTCGCCTAGCAGCGATACGCAGTATTTT
many	TRBV5-1	TRBJ2-2	TRBD2	CASSLLAGRITGELFF	TGCGCCAGCAGCTTATTAGCGGGGCGGATCACCGGGGAGCTGTTTTTT
many	TRBV5-1	TRBJ2-7	.	CASSHRTAGSSYEQYF	TGCGCCAGCAGCCACAGGACCGCGGGGAGCTCCTACGAGCAGTACTTC
few	TRBV12-3/TRBV12-4	TRBJ2-1	TRBD2	CASRSGGYNEQFF	TGTGCCAGCAGAAGCGGGGGGTACAATGAGCAGTTCTTC
.	TRBV2	TRBJ1-6	.	CASLQVVSYNSPLHF	TGTGCCAGCTTACAAGTGGTTTCTTATAATTCACCCCTCCACTTT
many	TRBV18	TRBJ1-1	.	CASSPVSQNTEAFF	TGTGCCAGCTCACCAGTTTCACAGAACACTGAAGCTTTCTTT
.	TRBV4-2	TRBJ2-2	TRBD1	CASSQDRGSRVTGELFF	TGTGCCAGCAGCCAAGACAGGGGGTCTCGAGTCACCGGGGAGCTGTTTTTT
.	TRBV5-5	TRBJ2-1	.	CASSLRNYDEQFF	TGTGCCAGCAGCTTGCGGAACTACGATGAGCAGTTCTTC
.	TRBV19	TRBJ2-7	.	CASTDTGVSYEQYF	TGTGCCAGTACGGATACGGGGGTTTCCTACGAGCAGTACTTC
many	TRBV30	TRBJ1-4	.	CAWREGWGEKLFF	TGTGCCTGGCGCGAAGGTTGGGGTGAAAAACTGTTTTTT
few	TRBV9	TRBJ1-3	.	CASSVDREGNTIYF	TGTGCCAGCAGCGTAGACAGGGAAGGAAACACCATATATTTT
many	TRBV30	TRBJ2-5	TRBD1	CAWSVVPVAGGLQETQYF	TGTGCCTGGAGTGTAGTCCCGGTGGCAGGGGGTCTCCAAGAGACCCAGTACTTC
.	TRBV6-5	TRBJ1-4	TRBD1	CASSYSGTGGEKLFF	TGTGCCAGCAGTTACTCTGGGACAGGGGGCGAAAAACTGTTTTTT
.	TRBV20-1	TRBJ1-1	.	CSAKGGQTNTEAFF	TGCAGTGCTAAAGGTGGACAGACGAACACTGAAGCTTTCTTT
many	TRBV12-3/TRBV12-4	TRBJ1-5	.	CASSFWRGDQPQHF	TGTGCCAGCAGTTTTTGGAGGGGAGATCAGCCCCAGCATTTT
.	TRBV27	TRBJ2-7	TRBD1	CASSLGQGYGYEQYF	TGTGCCAGCAGTTTAGGACAGGGTTATGGCTACGAGCAGTACTTC
few	TRBV5-1	TRBJ2-3	TRBD2	CASSRLAGTSSTDTQYF	TGCGCCAGCAGCAGGCTAGCGGGGACCTCTAGCACAGATACGCAGTATTTT
many	TRBV7-3	TRBJ2-5	.	CASSLDTPGTQYF	TGTGCCAGCAGTCTCGACACGCCTGGGACCCAGTACTTC
.	TRBV30	TRBJ1-6	TRBD1	CALLTWDRDSPLHF	TGTGCCTTATTGACATGGGACAGGGATTCACCCCTCCACTTT
few	TRBV3-1	TRBJ1-3	.	CASSQDMGAGNTIYF	TGTGCCAGCAGCCAAGATATGGGGGCTGGAAACACCATATATTTT
many	TRBV20-1	TRBJ2-7	.	CSASGVGLSYEQYF	TGCAGTGCTTCCGGTGTGGGTCTCTCCTACGAGCAGTACTTC
.	TRBV20-1	TRBJ2-1	TRBD2	CSAHNPTSGDSNEQFF	TGCAGTGCTCATAACCCGACTAGCGGGGACTCCAATGAGCAGTTCTTC
few	TRBV27	TRBJ2-7	.	CASSPPCAFHEQYF	TGTGCCAGCAGTCCCCCCTGTGCCTTCCACGAGCAGTACTTC
few	TRBV18	TRBJ1-2	.	CASSPLTLRTGNYGYTF	TGTGCCAGCTCACCATTAACTTTACGGACGGGAAACTATGGCTACACCTTC
.	TRBV19	TRBJ2-2	TRBD1	CASREDRDTGELFF	TGTGCCAGTAGGGAGGACAGGGACACCGGGGAGCTGTTTTTT
many	TRBV15	TRBJ1-1	.	CATSNRPWTANTEAFF	TGTGCCACCAGCAACCGCCCATGGACAGCCAACACTGAAGCTTTCTTT
.	TRBV6-1	TRBJ1-1	TRBD1	CASRTGRGKNTEAFF	TGTGCCAGTCGTACGGGCAGGGGGAAGAACACTGAAGCTTTCTTT
.	TRBV5-1	TRBJ1-1	.	CASSLAEGGTEAFF	TGCGCCAGCAGCTTGGCGGAGGGGGGCACTGAAGCTTTCTTT
.	TRBV12-3/TRBV12-4	TRBJ2-4	.	CASSLSKNIQYF	TGTGCCAGCAGTTTAAGCAAAAACATTCAGTACTTC
.	TRBV6-1	TRBJ2-2	.	CASSRETVTGELFF	TGTGCCAGCAGCCGGGAGACAGTCACCGGGGAGCTGTTTTTT
.	TRBV3-1	TRBJ2-6	.	CASSQDISGANVLTF	TGTGCCAGCAGCCAAGACATCTCTGGGGCCAACGTCCTGACTTTC
.	TRBV6-2/TRBV6-3	TRBJ2-5	TRBD2	CASGSGLVGETQYF	TGTGCCAGCGGGTCGGGACTAGTGGGAGAGACCCAGTACTTC
few	TRBV28	TRBJ2-2	.	CASSLLQMNTGELFF	TGTGCCAGCAGTTTACTACAGATGAACACCGGGGAGCTGTTTTTT
.	TRBV6-6	TRBJ1-1	.	CASSYSGGLYTEAFF	TGTGCCAGCAGTTACTCGGGGGGATTGTACACTGAAGCTTTCTTT
.	TRBV19	TRBJ1-4	.	CASSEGQTYSNEKLFF	TGTGCCAGTAGTGAAGGACAGACCTATAGTAATGAAAAACTGTTTTTT
many	TRBV11-2	TRBJ2-7	.	CASSLDFYEQYF	TGTGCCAGCAGCTTAGACTTTTATGAGCAGTACTTC
.	TRBV7-8	TRBJ1-2	.	CASSLIGMGGYTF	TGTGCCAGCAGCTTAATAGGGATGGGTGGCTACACCTTC
many	TRBV3-1	TRBJ2-1	TRBD1	CASSLTGVGDNEQFF	TGTGCCAGCAGTTTGACAGGGGTTGGGGACAATGAGCAGTTCTTC
many	TRBV3-1	TRBJ1-2	.	CASSQDAVAGYTF	TGTGCCAGCAGCCAAGACGCGGTGGCGGGCTACACCTTC
many	TRBV11-1	TRBJ2-1	TRBD2	CASSLGSSGGPTPYNEQFF	TGTGCCAGCAGCTTAGGTTCGAGCGGGGGGCCGACGCCGTACAATGAGCAGTTCTTC
.	TRBV29-1	TRBJ1-1	.	CSVHKGSEAFF	TGCAGCGTTCACAAAGGGTCTGAAGCTTTCTTT
.	TRBV19	TRBJ1-2	TRBD1	CASSAARTGGDYGYTF	TGTGCCAGTAGTGCCGCCCGGACAGGGGGAGACTATGGCTACACCTTC
.	TRBV5-1	TRBJ2-1	TRBD2	CASRDGGVYEQFF	TGCGCCAGCAGAGACGGGGGGGTTTATGAGCAGTTCTTC
.	TRBV5-5	TRBJ2-5	TRBD2	CASSVRLAGGRGEAQYF	TGTGCCAGCAGCGTACGACTAGCGGGGGGCCGTGGAGAGGCCCAGTACTTC
.	TRBV18	TRBJ2-1	.	CASSRGSSYNEQFF	TGTGCCAGCTCACGGGGGAGCTCCTACAATGAGCAGTTCTTC